The entry below describes one T cell receptor (beta chain). What antigen it recognizes has not been identified. Per-nucleotide qualities are absent, and no much larger clonotype sits a single base away. Library method: the immunoSEQ multiplex PCR assay. The multiplex PCR relied on a mix of 60 forward primers for TCR Vbeta segments and 13 reverse primers for TCR Jbeta segments. The CDR3 region of rearranged TCR beta genes was amplified from genomic DNA with a multiplex PCR assay. The Illumina HiSeq System was used to sequence the amplified TCR beta libraries as 87-base-pair reads. On the authors' methods: A later analysis tallied around 87 million unique TCR beta chains across the 666 repertoires, and around 12 million of those chains were shared by two or more donors. To remove PCR and sequencing errors, raw reads were error-corrected and collapsed into unique sequences using a nearest-neighbor algorithm that merged closely related sequences. To assign V, D and J gene segments, CDR3 sequences were aligned to IMGT reference sequences. For a sequence to be retained, a match of at least six nucleotides was required to both a V gene segment and a J gene segment. Rearrangements were classified as productive when the CDR3 lacked stop codons and remained in frame with V and J, and all other rearrangements were classified as non-productive. CDR3 was defined according to IMGT convention as the region running from the second conserved V-encoded cysteine to the conserved J-encoded phenylalanine. The earlier analysis of 500 to 650 of the donors excluded any sequence lacking an unambiguous match to a single V gene segment. An earlier analysis of several hundred of the donors called V segments functional above 56.7% productive rearrangements and segregating when the between-donor standard deviation exceeded 5%. A statistical classification framework was built for diagnosing cytomegalovirus status from the catalog of TCR beta chain sequences. A later analysis assigned V and J genes by comparing TCR nucleotide sequences with IMGT/GENE-DB human TR gene sequences. The TCRdist pipeline was used in a later analysis to assign CDR3 sequences and most-parsimonious VDJ recombination scenarios. In a later analysis, each TCR beta chain was defined by its CDR3 amino acid sequence together with its V-gene family, and reads lacking a unique V-gene family were excluded. A later analysis removed 550 to 650 highly shared, low-generation-probability nucleotide sequences to deal with suspected cross-contamination and a sequencing artifact. A later analysis calculated a clonal expansion index for each public chain from normalized within-repertoire ranks of inferred template counts. Generation probabilities in a later analysis came from a VDJ recombination model fitted to out-of-frame rearrangements, and those results were checked against IGoR. A later analysis scored TCR-TCR, TCR-HLA and TCR-CMV co-occurrence with hypergeometric tests, applying a repertoire-size bias correction to TCR pairs. To estimate false discovery rates, a later analysis permuted the HLA or CMV assignments 20 times. In a later analysis, co-occurring TCRs were grouped with DBSCAN, and TCRdist sequence similarity was added when clustering was performed within HLA-allele-positive subsets. Repertoires with fewer than 30,000 or more than 120,000 public chains, plus five repertoires with anomalous nucleotide sharing, were excluded from co-occurrence clustering. The clones in this table, taken by TCRdb from immuneACCESS, are in-frame only. Not every clone is retained; where verified, under half of the shortfall comes from an unresolved V gene, and the cause of the rest is unknown. V and J calls and clone size are those listed in that table; D and trimming were worked out from the DNA. The sample table shows roughly 120,000 clones, and about 72% are seen once. The ten most abundant clones make up over 1.5% of the sample.

These data belong to a study of cytomegalovirus exposure and HLA in healthy donors (dated by TCRdb to about 2017). Notes on the research overall: According to an earlier analysis of around 600 of the donors, about 190 million T cells yielded roughly 110 million unique TCR beta sequences and about 300 Gb of sequence data. Four to six DR-DQ haplotypes were handled as single units for association and clustering because linkage in the cohort was strong. The number of typed donors differed by locus: roughly 620-640 for A, B, C, DRB1 and DQB1; 522 for DQA1; 600 to 610 for DPA1; and around 470 for DPB1. In addition to the first cohort of roughly 670 subjects, a separate validation cohort of around 110 different subjects was used. Using immunosequencing, the study profiled T cell repertoires from 500 to 800 subjects and related those repertoires to cytomegalovirus serostatus. The later analysis used no new phenotypic data to find candidate immune exposures, relying instead on TCR beta sequences and their occurrence across donors. A later analysis re-analyzed previously published TCR beta repertoires from about 730 donors and added high-resolution HLA genotyping to study TCR occurrence patterns. The genetic ancestry cluster associated with self-reported Caucasian donors included around four fifths of the 350 to 500 genotyped donors. The study combined high-throughput TCR immunosequencing, statistical association of individual TCRs with disease status, and machine learning to predict cytomegalovirus infection status. Donor age, sex, ethnicity and CMV serostatus were compiled together with the repertoire data. In a later genetic analysis, genome-wide SNP genotypes for about 65% of the roughly 700 donors were used, and that subset was treated as a discovery cohort. An earlier analysis of approximately 640 of the donors applied high-throughput TCR beta sequencing to assess whether each TCR beta V gene segment acted as functional or pseudogenic. The aim of the study was to test whether cataloging public T cell receptors could identify signatures of past pathogen exposure. Class I and class II HLA loci were covered by the typing at four-digit resolution. On average, 235,054 unique TCR beta nucleotide sequences were sequenced per donor among 300 to 500 genotyped donors of the cohort, with 15% to 20% of those sequences being non-productive. Roughly 300 gigabases of sequencing data and approximately 85 million unique TCR sequences were included in an early release covering roughly 600 HLA-typed donors. All discovery cohort repertoires had been generated using a single sequencing platform.

The study at large found these results: V-gene and J-gene trimming of TCR beta chains was associated with a missense DCLRE1C variant in a later genetic analysis, and the association was replicated in an independent cohort. Across donors, most TCR sequences were observed very rarely, whereas some public TCRs were present in many individuals. Specific HLA alleles were associated with 16,951 TCR beta sequences at a false discovery rate of 0.05 in a later analysis. A later analysis found that HLA-associated TCR beta chains were more clonally expanded and had lower generation probabilities than equally common non-associated chains. Correlated functional status among segregating V segments might reflect linkage disequilibrium, but an unknown experimental factor could not be ruled out. A later analysis found that TCR association rates varied across HLA loci, with DRB1 alleles showing the most associated TCRs and HLA-C alleles the fewest. Because the 87-base-pair reads could not distinguish some IMGT-functional V segments, including TRBV6-2 and TRBV6-3, those segments were excluded. The cohort was sequenced for TCR beta chains only, and without alpha or paired-chain data the features that could be detected were limited. In a later analysis, most CMV-associated TCR beta chains were found to appear HLA-restricted, with HLA associations seemingly driven largely by CMV exposure. The earlier analysis of about 600 of the donors excluded roughly 17 rarely observed V segments, including chromosome 9 orphons, because counts were too low. For the cohort, immune exposure information was limited to CMV serostatus. Several of the top co-occurrence clusters appeared to be linked to parvovirus B19, influenza, CMV and Epstein-Barr virus, according to a later analysis. According to the authors, the approach could potentially be generalized to other disease states and immunological phenotypes. A group of highly shared sequence variants was considered likely to be a technical artifact of the sequencing pipeline. A total of 150 or so TCR beta chains were listed by the study as associated with cytomegalovirus. An earlier analysis of some 560 of the donors showed that most TCR beta V segments appeared in productive rearrangements either about 90% or about 30% of the time, which broadly matched IMGT annotations. Compared with the roughly 670-donor mean, donors in an Asian-associated ancestry cluster had fewer N-insertions in productive TCRs, according to a later genetic analysis. In vitro tests confirmed that a few of the cytomegalovirus-associated TCR beta chains recognize cytomegalovirus antigens. HLA typing was unavailable for some donors at each locus, so association tests used only the typed subset. Cytomegalovirus status was reported to be diagnosed by the classifier with high specificity and sensitivity in both the original and validation cohorts. The presence/absence analyses assumed that sequencing depth was roughly uniform across donors, and that assumption may not be true. A further reported finding was that TCR beta sequences accurately predicted the HLA-A and HLA-B alleles for most subjects in the first cohort. Assigning TCR associations to individual alleles was difficult when HLA alleles, especially DR and DQ, strongly co-occurred.

The cohort comprised 666 healthy bone marrow donors. At the time of sampling, all cohort members were nominally healthy, though unrecorded immune exposures were likely present. The donor was CMV seropositive and belonged to the group of around 300 seropositive cohort members. Each donor provided a peripheral blood sample, and peripheral blood mononuclear cells were used for TCR beta sequencing. Genomic DNA was extracted from the blood cell samples with the Qiagen DNeasy Blood Extraction Kit. As encoded in the germline V gene, CDR1 is SGHTA while CDR2 is FQGNSA. V is cut back by 5 bases and J by 4 bases, with 10 bases in the junction unmatched. The CDR3 runs 15 residues from the cysteine to the phenylalanine. Kept here is only the CDR3 DNA, which spans 45 bases and is read in frame from base 1.

This sequence was found in a man aged 25-40 years in good health and CMV-seropositive. Material for sequencing was PBMCs. The chain was built from TRBV7-2 and TRBJ1-2; 7 of the junction bases match TRBD1. The CDR3 amino acid sequence is: CASSRTPTGVYGYTF. The DNA sequence is as follows: TGTGCCAGCAGCCGAACCCCTACAGGGGTCTATGGCTACACCTTC. Where the CDR3 stops, the reference TRBV7-2 and TRBJ1-2 genes take over; the full variable domain is GAGVSQSPSNKVTEKGKDVELRCDPISGHTALYWYRQSLGQGLEFLIYFQGNSAPDKSGLPSDRFSAERTGGSVSTLTIQRTQQEDSAVYLCASSRTPTGVYGYTFGSGTRLTVV.